This entry is about one T cell receptor (beta chain). Its antigen is not known. The data are from a study of cytomegalovirus exposure and HLA in healthy donors. Overall study context: Drawn from HLA-typed donors, about 85 million unique TCRs were held in an early data release.

This CDR3 region has 15 residues. Trimming shortened V by 5 bases and J by 1 base, and 14 bases separated the two germline ends. Germline V lookup: CDR1 SGHTA, CDR2 FQGNSA. Both 60 Vbeta primers and 13 Jbeta primers went into the PCR. Produced via immunoSEQ multiplex PCR; TCRdb's table is partial and in-frame only. The sample yields 150,000 to 200,000 clones, around 83% seen once. Study-level findings and limits: Association with HLA alleles at 0.05 false discovery rate was found for around 17,000 TCR beta sequences in a later analysis. The CMV antigen specificity of three CMV-associated chains was confirmed through in vitro analysis.

Donors had nominal health at sampling but likely had unrecorded immune exposures. Source material: PBMCs. This sequence originates from a woman in her late teens or twenties in good health and CMV-seronegative. This chain connects TRBV7-2 to TRBJ2-5, with D perhaps matching TRBD2 (6 bases). The CDR3 DNA reads as TGTGCCAGCAGCGGGGGGAGCTGGTCCCAAGAGACCCAGTACTTC. It codes for CASSGGSWSQETQYF. Variable domain in full (rest from reference TRBV7-2 and TRBJ2-5): GAGVSQSPSNKVTEKGKDVELRCDPISGHTALYWYRQSLGQGLEFLIYFQGNSAPDKSGLPSDRFSAERTGGSVSTLTIQRTQQEDSAVYLCASSGGSWSQETQYFGPGTRLLVL.